This T cell receptor (beta chain) was identified in a study of a mutant IDH1 vaccine in newly diagnosed glioma. Across the whole study: Vaccinations, eight in total, occurred in weeks 1, 3, 5, 7, 11, 15, 19, 23. Patients' prior therapy spanned radiotherapy, temozolomide, or both; most underwent both.

Germline CDR1 reads SGHRS; CDR2 reads YFSETQ. The V and J ends lost 2 bases and 2 bases respectively, with 14 bases between them. This CDR3 comprises 15 residues. Note on this clone: Its matching antigen is unknown.

Points from the study as a whole: Overall, 85% to 95% of patients had vaccine-induced immune responses.

Time point denoted: week 11, during vaccination. Vaccine doses each comprised 300 ug of mutant IDH1 20-mer peptide, with topical imiquimod. TCRdb's table, derived via immunoSEQ multiplex PCR, lists solely in-frame clones and lacks some. Altogether roughly 130,000 clones are present, roughly 77% being singletons, with the ten largest covering 4.5% to 5.5%. This receptor was identified in a man aged 35-49 years with glioma. The J gene is TRBJ2-7, the V gene TRBV5-1; D gene uncertain. The sequences come from PBMCs, collected from a glioma patient whose treatment included an IDH1 peptide vaccine. CDR3 nucleotides: TGCGCCAGCAGCTTCTGGACCTCCGCAACCTACGAGCAGTACTTC. This codes for CASSFWTSATYEQYF.